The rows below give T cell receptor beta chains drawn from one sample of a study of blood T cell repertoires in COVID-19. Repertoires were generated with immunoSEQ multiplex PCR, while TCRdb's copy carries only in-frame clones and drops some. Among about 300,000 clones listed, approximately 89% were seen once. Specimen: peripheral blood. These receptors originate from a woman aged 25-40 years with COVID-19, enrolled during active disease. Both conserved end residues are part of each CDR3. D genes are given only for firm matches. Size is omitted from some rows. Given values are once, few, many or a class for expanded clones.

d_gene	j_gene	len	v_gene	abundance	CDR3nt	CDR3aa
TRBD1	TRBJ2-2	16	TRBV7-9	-	TGTGCCAGCAGCTCGGACAGGGGCCAATACACCGGGGAGCTGTTTTTT	CASSSDRGQYTGELFF
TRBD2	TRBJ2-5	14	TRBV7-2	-	TGTGCCAGCAGCCCGACGGGGGGAAAAGAGACCCAGTACTTC	CASSPTGGKETQYF
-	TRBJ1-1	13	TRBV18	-	TGTGCCAGCTCACCCCAGGCGAACACTGAAGCTTTCTTT	CASSPQANTEAFF
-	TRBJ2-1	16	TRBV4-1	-	TGCGCCAGCAGCCAGGTTCCTAATACCCTCTACAATGAGCAGTTCTTC	CASSQVPNTLYNEQFF
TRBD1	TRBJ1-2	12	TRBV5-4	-	TGTGCCAGCAGCCAGGGGGCGGCCGACTACACCTTC	CASSQGAADYTF
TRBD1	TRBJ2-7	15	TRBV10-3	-	TGTGCCATCCGGGCCGATAAAGCCAAAGGACAGGGGACGCACTTC	CAIRADKAKGQGTHF
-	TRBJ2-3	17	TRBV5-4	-	TGTGCCAGCAGCTTGGACAGGGCCCGATCCCCCACAGATACGCAGTATTTT	CASSLDRARSPTDTQYF
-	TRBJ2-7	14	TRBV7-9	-	TGTGCCAGCAGCTTAGACTTAGAGTTCTACGAGCAGTACTTC	CASSLDLEFYEQYF
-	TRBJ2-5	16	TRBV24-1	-	TGTGCCACCAGTGATTTAACCGACAAGACACAAGAGACCCAGTACTTC	CATSDLTDKTQETQYF
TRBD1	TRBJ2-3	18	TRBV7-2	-	TGTGCCAGCAGCCTCACACGTACAGGGGACCTTAGCACAGATACGCAGTATTTT	CASSLTRTGDLSTDTQYF
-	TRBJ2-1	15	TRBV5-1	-	TGCGCCAGCAGCTTGGCGACATCACTCACCAATGAGCAGTTCTTC	CASSLATSLTNEQFF
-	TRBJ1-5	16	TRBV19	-	TGTGCCAGTAGTGCCCGTGGGGGGGTTGGTGGGCAGCCCCAGCATTTT	CASSARGGVGGQPQHF
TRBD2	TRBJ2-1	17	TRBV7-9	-	TGTGCCAGCAGCCAGGGCCGAGCGGGGCTTCATGAGGGTGAGCAGTTCTTC	CASSQGRAGLHEGEQFF
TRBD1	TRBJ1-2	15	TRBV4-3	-	TGCGCCAGCAGCCAAGATTTAGAGGGGGCGGAAGGCTACACCTTC	CASSQDLEGAEGYTF
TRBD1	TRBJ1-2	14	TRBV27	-	TGTGCCAGCAGTTTGAAGGGGGCGCATTGGGGCTACACCTTC	CASSLKGAHWGYTF
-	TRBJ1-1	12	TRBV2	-	TGTGCCAGCGGGACTCTAGAGACTGAAGCTTTCTTT	CASGTLETEAFF
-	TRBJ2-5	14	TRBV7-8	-	TGTGCCAGCAGCACTGGACTATCTCAAGAGACCCAGTACTTC	CASSTGLSQETQYF
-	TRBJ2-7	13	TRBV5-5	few	TGTGCCAGCAGCTTTTACTGGAGTGAGGGGCAGTACTTC	CASSFYWSEGQYF
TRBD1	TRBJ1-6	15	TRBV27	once	TGTGCCAGCAGAAGACAGGGCTTCTATAATTCACCCCTCCACTTT	CASRRQGFYNSPLHF
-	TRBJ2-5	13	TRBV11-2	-	TGTGCCAGCAGCTTAGCCCTGCAAGAGACCCAGTACTTC	CASSLALQETQYF
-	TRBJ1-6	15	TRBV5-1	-	TGCGCCAGCAGCTTGGGCCCCACGACAGTATCACCCCTCCACTTT	CASSLGPTTVSPLHF
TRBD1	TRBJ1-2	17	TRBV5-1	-	TGCGCCAGCAGCTTGGGTGAGAATACACCCAGGGGGTATGGCTACACCTTC	CASSLGENTPRGYGYTF
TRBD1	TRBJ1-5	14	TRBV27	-	TGTGCCAGCAGTATCAGGGGGCGGGGGCAGCCCCAGCATTTT	CASSIRGRGQPQHF
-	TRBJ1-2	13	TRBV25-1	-	TGTGCCAGCAGTGAATATGGGCAGAGTGGCTACACCTTC	CASSEYGQSGYTF
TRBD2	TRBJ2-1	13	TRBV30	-	TGTGCCTGGAGACTAGCGGGAGACAATGAGCAGTTCTTC	CAWRLAGDNEQFF
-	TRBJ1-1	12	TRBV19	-	TGTGCCAGTAGATTAGGGGGCACTGAAGCTTTCTTT	CASRLGGTEAFF
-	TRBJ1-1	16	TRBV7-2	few	TGTGCCAGCAGCTTTCGCAGGGGACTAACGGGGACTGAAGCTTTCTTT	CASSFRRGLTGTEAFF
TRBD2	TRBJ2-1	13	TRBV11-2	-	TGTGCCAGTTTGTGGCGGGGGGGTGGTGAGCAGTTCTTC	CASLWRGGGEQFF
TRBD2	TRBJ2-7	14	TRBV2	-	TGTGCCAGCAGTGACCAGCGGGGGAGCTACGAGCAGTACTTC	CASSDQRGSYEQYF
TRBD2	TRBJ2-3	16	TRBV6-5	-	TGTGCCAGCAGTTATCGGCGGGGGACGGGCACAGATACGCAGTATTTT	CASSYRRGTGTDTQYF
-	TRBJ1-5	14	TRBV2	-	TGTGCCAGCAGTAGAGGGGGAAACAATCAGCCCCAGCATTTT	CASSRGGNNQPQHF
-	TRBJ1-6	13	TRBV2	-	TGTGCCAGCAGGGCAGGGGTTAATTCACCCCTCCACTTT	CASRAGVNSPLHF
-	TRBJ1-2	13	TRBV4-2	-	TGTGCCAGCAGCCAATCCGGACTGATGTACTACACCTTC	CASSQSGLMYYTF
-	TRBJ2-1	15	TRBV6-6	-	TGTGCCAGCAGTTATCCGGGATTCGGGATCAATGAGCAGTTCTTC	CASSYPGFGINEQFF
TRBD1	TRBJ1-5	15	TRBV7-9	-	TGTGCCAGCAGTACCACGACAGGGGGCCCGGAGCCCCAGCATTTT	CASSTTTGGPEPQHF
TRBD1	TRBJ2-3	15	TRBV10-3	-	TGTGCCATCAGCGCGGACAGGGCCCGCACAGATACGCAGTATTTT	CAISADRARTDTQYF
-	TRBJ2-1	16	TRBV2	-	TGTGCCAGCAGGGTGGCAGCGGTTTTATCCTACAATGAGCAGTTCTTC	CASRVAAVLSYNEQFF